This is a list of T cell receptor beta chains from one sample in a study of T-cell reconstitution after alpha-beta-depleted transplantation in children. TCRdb redid the calling of the PCR reads with MiXCR, one entry per CDR3 protein. The sample holds hundreds of thousands of distinct CDR3 sequences; 10% to 15% are singletons and the top ten take approximately 2.1%. Sequencing was performed on PBMCs, mostly from graft donor cells, taken 360 days after TCRalphabeta/CD19-depleted stem cell transplant. The receptors were sampled from a male patient younger than 18 who had a stem cell transplant for acute myeloid leukemia, so the T cells may come from the graft donor. Each CDR3 is given with its conserved first and last residue. A D gene is named only where the DNA matches it firmly. Size tells how often a clone was seen (once, few, many) or the class of an expanded clone, and some rows leave it out.

.	TRBV12-3/TRBV12-4	.	TRBJ2-5	TGTGCCAGCAGTTTCGGCGGTTGGCAAGAGACCCAGTACTTC	CASSFGGWQETQYF
few	TRBV24-1	.	TRBJ2-1	TGTGCCACCAGTGACCCGATCGGGCCTTCAAATGAGCAGTTCTTC	CATSDPIGPSNEQFF
few	TRBV29-1	TRBD2	TRBJ2-1	TGCAGCGTTGAATCTCGGGGGGCCTACAATGAGCAGTTCTTC	CSVESRGAYNEQFF
many	TRBV29-1	TRBD2	TRBJ2-1	TGCAGCGTTGAAGATTTGGCGGGAGAGGGCTACAATGAGCAGTTCTTC	CSVEDLAGEGYNEQFF
many	TRBV4-3	.	TRBJ2-3	TGCGCCAGCAGCCAAGAGCTCCGGGCTAGCTCCACAGATACGCAGTATTTT	CASSQELRASSTDTQYF
.	TRBV4-3	.	TRBJ2-5	TGCGCCAGCAGCCAAGATCAACTCCAAGAGACCCAGTACTTC	CASSQDQLQETQYF
few	TRBV30	.	TRBJ1-1	TGTGCCTGGAGTCCCAGGCGGAACACTGAAGCTTTCTTT	CAWSPRRNTEAFF
.	TRBV7-2	.	TRBJ2-7	TGTGCCAGCAGCTTCTCCGGGGGACCGCCCGTCCCCTACGAGCAGTACTTC	CASSFSGGPPVPYEQYF
.	TRBV6-5	TRBD2	TRBJ2-7	TGTGCCAGCAGTTACCGGCTAGCGGGTGTTTACTACGAGCAGTACTTC	CASSYRLAGVYYEQYF
few	TRBV7-6	.	TRBJ2-7	TGTGCCAGCGTTGGGGTCTCCCGCTACGAGCAGTACTTC	CASVGVSRYEQYF
.	TRBV6-5	TRBD2	TRBJ2-1	TGTGCCAGCAGTTATAAAAGAGCGGGAGGGCCCTACAATGAGCAGTTCTTC	CASSYKRAGGPYNEQFF
.	TRBV7-9	.	TRBJ2-3	TGTGCCAGCAGCTTTTCCGGTGGGGGGCCAGATACGCAGTATTTT	CASSFSGGGPDTQYF
.	TRBV29-1	TRBD1	TRBJ2-7	TGCAGCGTGCATATGGGACAGGGGAGCTCCTACGAGCAGTACTTC	CSVHMGQGSSYEQYF
.	TRBV3-1	TRBD2	TRBJ2-1	TGTGCCAGCAGCCAAGATCGGGTAAGCGGGATACACAATGAGCAGTTCTTC	CASSQDRVSGIHNEQFF